The rows below give T cell receptor beta chains drawn from one sample of a study of OX40 agonist ivuxolimab in advanced cancers. Profiling relied on immunoSEQ multiplex PCR, and the TCRdb table lists in-frame clones only, not all of them. The data contain 65,000 to 80,000 clones, 84% of them seen just once; the ten biggest clones take up 0.45% to 0.65%. Sample: CD4+ or CD8+ T cells sorted from blood, taken in a trial of the OX40 agonist ivuxolimab. The receptor set was obtained from an adult with an advanced solid tumor such as melanoma, head and neck, liver or kidney cancer. The CDR3 runs from the conserved cysteine through the conserved F or W. D genes are given only for firm matches. The size of a clone is reported for some rows only, either as once, few or many, or as a class for expanded clones.

j_call v_call d_call clone_size cdr3_aa cdr3_nt
TRBJ1-2 TRBV5-5 - - CASSLSRGLLNGYTF TGTGCCAGCAGCTTAAGTCGGGGCTTATTAAATGGCTACACCTTC
TRBJ1-6 TRBV6-1 TRBD1 once CASSEVPGQNSPLHF TGTGCCAGCAGTGAAGTACCGGGACAGAATTCACCCCTCCACTTT
TRBJ2-7 TRBV5-8 - - CASSLWIAASEQYF TGTGCCAGCAGCTTGTGGATAGCGGCCTCCGAGCAGTACTTC
TRBJ1-1 TRBV6-6 - - CASSGGEGEAFF TGTGCCAGCAGCGGGGGGGAAGGTGAAGCTTTCTTT
TRBJ2-3 TRBV27 - - CASSLSYSDTQYF TGTGCCAGCAGTTTGTCATATAGCGATACGCAGTATTTT
TRBJ2-2 TRBV10-3 - - CAISDWVTGELFF TGTGCCATCAGTGATTGGGTCACCGGGGAGCTGTTTTTT
TRBJ1-1 TRBV4-3 - - CASSQDRPRNTEAFF TGCGCCAGCAGCCAAGATAGGCCGAGGAACACTGAAGCTTTCTTT
TRBJ1-1 TRBV6-5 - - CASSYKTEAFF TGTGCCAGCAGTTATAAGACCGAGGCTTTCTTT
TRBJ1-4 TRBV29-1 - - CSAGGRGINEKLFF TGCAGCGCCGGCGGAAGAGGTATTAATGAAAAACTGTTTTTT
TRBJ2-2 TRBV6-6 - - CATRGTLGWTGELFF TGTGCCACCCGGGGGACCTTGGGATGGACCGGGGAGCTGTTTTTT
TRBJ2-5 TRBV5-1 TRBD2 once CASSARLAGETQYF TGCGCCAGCAGCGCCCGACTAGCGGGAGAGACCCAGTACTTC
TRBJ2-1 TRBV6-6 - - CASLAPSYNEQFF TGTGCCAGCTTAGCGCCCTCCTACAATGAGCAGTTCTTC
TRBJ2-1 TRBV4-3 - - CASSPTSRAYNEQFF TGCGCCAGCAGCCCTACTAGCCGGGCCTACAATGAGCAGTTCTTC
TRBJ1-1 TRBV6-5 - - CASSFDTANTEAFF TGTGCCAGCAGCTTCGACACCGCAAACACTGAAGCTTTCTTT
TRBJ1-4 TRBV28 - - CASRRVLNEKLFF TGTGCCAGCAGGAGGGTCCTAAATGAAAAACTGTTTTTT